This entry lists 13 T cell receptor beta chains sequenced from one sample in a study of tumor-infiltrating lymphocytes in localized non-small cell lung cancer. Sequenced by immunoSEQ multiplex PCR; TCRdb stores in-frame clones only, minus some. Here the sample spans around 13,000 clones, 68% being singletons. Sequenced sample: uninvolved lung tissue not adjacent to the tumor. Source of these receptors: a human donor with non-small cell lung cancer.

This clone showed up just once. The V gene is TRBV4-2, the J gene TRBJ1-1, with D possibly TRBD1 on 6 matching bases. V was pared by 3 bases and J by 3 bases, with 17 bases between. CDR1 and CDR2 from the germline V gene are LGHNA and YNFKEQ. The CDR3 has 16 residues. CDR3 sequence: CASSHRRMEGDTEAFF. Written as DNA, the CDR3 is TGTGCCAGCAGCCACCGAAGAATGGAGGGGGACACTGAAGCTTTCTTT.

The chain carries TRBV5-1 and TRBJ2-3; D might be TRBD1 (5 bases). Germline assignment: CDR1 SGHRS and CDR2 YFSETQ. The CDR3 totals 14 residues. V dropped 0 bases and J dropped 8 bases, with 13 bases sitting between them. DNA for the CDR3: TGCGCCAGCAGCTTGGTGACAGAAGTCGGTACGCAGTATTTT. Its translation: CASSLVTEVGTQYF.

This chain connects TRBV6-5 to TRBJ1-2; D ambiguous. V was clipped by 4 bases and J by 8 bases, with 17 bases between them. The V gene's germline CDR1 is MNHEY and CDR2 SVGAGI. The CDR3 has 14 residues. The CDR3 DNA reads as TGTGCCAGCAGTTTAGAGAAGGGCCCTTACGGCTACACCTTC. Residues: CASSLEKGPYGYTF.

The V gene is TRBV29-1, the J gene TRBJ1-1; a possible D gene is TRBD1 (6 bases). Germline V gives CDR1 SQVTM, CDR2 ANQGSEA. With 7 bases removed from V and 1 base from J, the gap between germline ends came to 16 bases. The CDR3 is 14 amino acids. Written as DNA, the CDR3 is TGCAGCGCCCGAATACAGGGTCAGAACACTGAAGCTTTCTTT. Encoded protein: CSARIQGQNTEAFF. Based on the CDR3 plus reference TRBV29-1 and TRBJ1-1, the full variable domain is SAVISQKPSRDICQRGTSLTIQCQVDSQVTMMFWYRQQPGQSLTLIATANQGSEATYESGFVIDKFPISRPNLTFSTLTVSNMSPEDSSIYLCSARIQGQNTEAFFGQGTRLTVV.

V gene TRBV28 combines with J gene TRBJ2-3; D is unresolved. The germline CDR1 and CDR2 sequences are MDHEN and SYDVKM. V lost 8 bases to trimming and J lost 3 bases, with 12 bases between them. This CDR3 comprises 13 residues. CDR3 coding DNA: TGTGCCAGCCGAAAGCCGGAAACAGATACGCAGTATTTT. It yields the protein CASRKPETDTQYF. Filled out from reference TRBV28 and TRBJ2-3, the complete variable domain reads DVKVTQSSRYLVKRTGEKVFLECVQDMDHENMFWYRQDPGLGLRLIYFSYDVKMKEKGDIPEGYSVSREKKERFSLILESASTNQTSMYLCASRKPETDTQYFGPGTRLTVL.

This clone was counted a single time. The V call is TRBV27, the J call TRBJ1-6; D is perhaps TRBD1 (5 bases). Germline lookup yields CDR1 MNHEY and CDR2 SMNVEV (reference sequence). V lost 7 bases and J 1 base, leaving 8 bases between the germline ends. The CDR3 loop spans 14 amino acids. CDR3 sequence: CASTRGSYNSPLHF. The CDR3 nucleotides read TGTGCCAGCACTAGGGGTTCCTATAATTCACCCCTCCACTTT.

The chain combines TRBV5-1 with TRBJ2-7; 9 nucleotides agree with TRBD2. This CDR3 is built from 15 residues. Germline V gene sequence: CDR1 SGHRS, CDR2 YFSETQ. V lost 6 bases to trimming and J lost 5 bases; unmatched junction nucleotides: 12. The CDR3 loop reads CASTSRMGTSHEQYF. For the CDR3, the DNA is TGCGCCAGCACGTCTCGAATGGGGACTAGCCACGAGCAGTACTTC.

The chain couples TRBV29-1 to TRBJ1-3; D ambiguous. Trimming took off 6 bases at V and 4 bases at J, with 16 bases between the two ends. CDR1 is SQVTM and CDR2 is ANQGSEA in the germline V gene. The CDR3 length is 14 residues. This CDR3 is CSVLLGMGGNTIYF. The CDR3 region has the DNA TGCAGCGTGCTACTGGGAATGGGCGGAAACACCATATATTTT. Filled out from reference TRBV29-1 and TRBJ1-3, the complete variable domain reads SAVISQKPSRDICQRGTSLTIQCQVDSQVTMMFWYRQQPGQSLTLIATANQGSEATYESGFVIDKFPISRPNLTFSTLTVSNMSPEDSSIYLCSVLLGMGGNTIYFGEGSWLTVV.

The CDR3 is CASSSPAAGVYNEQFF. The DNA of the CDR3 is TGTGCCAGCAGTTCCCCCGCAGCGGGAGTCTACAATGAGCAGTTCTTC. This sequence joins TRBV6-5 and TRBJ2-1; 8 positions agree with TRBD2. The CDR3 length is 16 residues. Germline CDR1 and CDR2: MNHEY and SVGAGI. The J segment lost 3 bases and the V segment lost 4 bases, leaving 8 bases of the junction unmatched.

This clone is deemed medium-sized (0.01 to 0.1%). The chain combines TRBV7-2 with TRBJ1-1; D not resolved. The CDR3 runs 13 residues. V lost 1 base and J lost 5, with 8 bases in between. Per germline, CDR1 SGHTA and CDR2 FQGNSA. The DNA of the CDR3 is TGTGCCAGCAGCTTAGTAATCAGAACTGAAGCTTTCTTT. This translates into CASSLVIRTEAFF.

The V call is TRBV5-1, the J call TRBJ2-2; 8 bases agree with TRBD1. The CDR3 is made up of 15 amino acids. Germline V gene lookup returns CDR1 SGHRS and CDR2 YFSETQ. Trimming removed 0 bases from V and 6 bases from J; junction bases left unmatched: 4. CDR3 amino acids: CASSLGTGRAGELFF. The CDR3 bases are TGCGCCAGCAGCTTGGGGACAGGGCGGGCCGGGGAGCTGTTTTTT.

The rearrangement links TRBV4-1 to TRBJ2-1; 10 positions agree with TRBD2. The V segment lost 0 bases and the J segment 9 bases; nucleotides outside the gene matches: 8. In germline, CDR1 is MGHRA, CDR2 YSYEKL. This CDR3 has 16 amino acids. The CDR3 nucleotides read TGCGCCAGCAGCCAAGAAAGCGCTAGCGGGAGAGGTGAGCAGTTCTTC. It yields the protein CASSQESASGRGEQFF.

This chain links TRBV6-1 with TRBJ2-7; 7 bases agree with TRBD1. The CDR3 sequence is 14 residues long. J lost 1 base, V lost 4 bases, and 4 bases had no gene match. Germline-derived CDR1 and CDR2 are MNHNS and SASEGT. For the CDR3, the DNA is TGTGCCAGCAGTGTCGAGACAGGGTCCTACGAGCAGTACGTC. Amino acids: CASSVETGSYEQYV.